This T cell receptor beta chain was obtained from a study of shared clonotypes between healthy human individuals. Study-wide results and caveats: A handful of donors had about 5% of their naive CD4 clonotypes in common.

Cells designated naive CD8 were CD45RO-negative and were positively selected for CCR7, with terminally differentiated effector memory CD45RA+ cells excluded. In germline, CDR1 is MNHEY, CDR2 SMNVEV (reference sequence). This CDR3 region has 13 residues. V was trimmed by 1 base and J by 8 bases, leaving 11 bases between them. A note on this clone: The antigen remains unidentified.

Clones were read by immunoSEQ multiplex PCR, and TCRdb kept only the in-frame ones, dropping some. The sample shows roughly 1,800,000 clones, roughly 95% of them seen only once. The chain has TRBV27 and TRBJ1-1, with no clear D. This receptor was identified in a man younger than 35 in good health. Specimen: naive CD8+ T cells sorted from blood. The CDR3 sequence: CASSLWGGREAFF. The DNA of the CDR3 is TGTGCCAGCAGTTTATGGGGAGGGCGGGAAGCTTTCTTT.